This TCR beta chain originates from a study of T cell repertoires in cytomegalovirus infection. General study points: People with CMV and the relevant HLA were identified by cumulative public TCR beta family frequency.

Using its own MiXCR run on the reads, TCRdb lists one record per CDR3 protein. The sample lists about 740,000 distinct CDR3 sequences; about 40% were seen once. On this clonotype: Its target is not known.

Germline trimming cut 5 bases from V and 4 bases from J; bases unmatched to any gene: 11. Germline-derived CDR1 and CDR2 are SGHVS and FQNEAQ. This CDR3 is 15 amino acids long. Sequenced: PBMCs. The chain is built from TRBV7-8 and TRBJ2-7; TRBD1 matches at 7 bases. This clonotype was sampled from a human donor in good health (CMV status not recorded). Some clones in this sample may be carry-over from other donors' samples. CDR3 nucleotide sequence: TGTGCCAGCAGCCCGCGCGTACAGGGGTTTTACGAGCAGTACTTC. This encodes CASSPRVQGFYEQYF.